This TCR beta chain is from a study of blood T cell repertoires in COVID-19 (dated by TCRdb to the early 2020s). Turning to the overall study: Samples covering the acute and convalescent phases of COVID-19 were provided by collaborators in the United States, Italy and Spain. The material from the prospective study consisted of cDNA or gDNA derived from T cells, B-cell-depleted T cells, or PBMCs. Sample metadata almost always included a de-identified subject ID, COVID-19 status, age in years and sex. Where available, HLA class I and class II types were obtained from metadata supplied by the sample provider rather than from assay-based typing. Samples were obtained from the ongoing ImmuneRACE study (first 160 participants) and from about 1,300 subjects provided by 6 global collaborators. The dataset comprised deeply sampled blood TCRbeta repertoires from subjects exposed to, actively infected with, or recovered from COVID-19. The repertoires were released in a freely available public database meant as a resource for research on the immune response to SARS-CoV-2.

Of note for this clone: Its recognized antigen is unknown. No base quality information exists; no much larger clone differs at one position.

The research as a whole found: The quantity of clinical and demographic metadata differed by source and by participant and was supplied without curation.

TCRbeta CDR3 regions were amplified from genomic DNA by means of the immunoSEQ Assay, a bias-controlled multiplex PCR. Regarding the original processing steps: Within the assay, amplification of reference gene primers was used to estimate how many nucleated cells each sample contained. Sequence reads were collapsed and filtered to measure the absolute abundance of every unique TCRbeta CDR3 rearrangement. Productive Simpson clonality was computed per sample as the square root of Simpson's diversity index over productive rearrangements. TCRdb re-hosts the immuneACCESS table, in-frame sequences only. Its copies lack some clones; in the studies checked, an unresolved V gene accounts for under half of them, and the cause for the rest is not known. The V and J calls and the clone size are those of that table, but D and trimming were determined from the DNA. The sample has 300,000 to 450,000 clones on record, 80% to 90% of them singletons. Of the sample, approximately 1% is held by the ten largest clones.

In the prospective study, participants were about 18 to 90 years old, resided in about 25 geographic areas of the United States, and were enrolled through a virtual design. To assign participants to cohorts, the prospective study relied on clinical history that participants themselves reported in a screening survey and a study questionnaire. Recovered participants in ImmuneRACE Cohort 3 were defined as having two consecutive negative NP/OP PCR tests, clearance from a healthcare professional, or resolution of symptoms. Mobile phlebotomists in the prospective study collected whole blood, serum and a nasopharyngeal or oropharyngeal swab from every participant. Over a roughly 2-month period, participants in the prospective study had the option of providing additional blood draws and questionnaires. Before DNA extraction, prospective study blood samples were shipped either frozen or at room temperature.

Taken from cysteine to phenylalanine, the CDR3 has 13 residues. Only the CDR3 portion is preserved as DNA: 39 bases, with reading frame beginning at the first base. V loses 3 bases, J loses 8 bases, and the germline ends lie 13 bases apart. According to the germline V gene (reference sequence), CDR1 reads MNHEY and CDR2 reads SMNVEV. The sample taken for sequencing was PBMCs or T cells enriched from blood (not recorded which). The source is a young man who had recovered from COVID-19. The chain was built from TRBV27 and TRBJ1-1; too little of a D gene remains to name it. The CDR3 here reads CASSFNSGFEAFF. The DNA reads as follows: TGTGCCAGCAGTTTTAACAGCGGCTTCGAAGCTTTCTTT.